This T cell receptor (beta chain) was captured in a study of blood T cell repertoires in COVID-19. Study details: Spain, Italy and the United States supplied samples that represented acute and convalescent COVID-19. The cDNA or gDNA used as material had been derived from T cells, B-cell-depleted T cells, or PBMCs.

Source study methods: Estimation of nucleated cell counts relied on the amplification of reference gene primers. Clones were sequenced by immunoSEQ multiplex PCR, and TCRdb holds only the in-frame ones, with some missing. Clone size and the V and J calls come from that table; the DNA yielded D and trimming. In the table there are some 150,000 clones, 80% of which are singletons. The sample consisted of peripheral blood. The origin of this receptor is a man in his fifties or sixties with acute or convalescent COVID-19.

CDR3 region: CASSRERRTTDTQYF. CDR3 DNA sequence: TGTGCCAGCAGCCGGGAGAGGCGGACCACAGATACGCAGTATTTT. The rearrangement joins TRBV6-5 to TRBJ2-3; tentatively, D is TRBD2 (6 bases). CDR3 size: 15 residues. Germline assignment: CDR1 MNHEY and CDR2 SVGAGI. The V gene lost 6 bases and the J gene lost 2 bases, with 15 bases spanning the gap.